Listed below are T cell receptor beta chains from one sample, sequenced in a study of T cell changes during pregnancy in multiple sclerosis. TCRdb's copy holds only in-frame clones and misses some; the assay was immunoSEQ multiplex PCR. Among 55,000 to 85,000 clones listed, over 85% were seen once. The sample consisted of peripheral blood, taken in the third trimester of pregnancy. Receptors were obtained from a female donor with multiple sclerosis, enrolled in a pregnancy study. The CDR3 runs from the conserved cysteine through the conserved F or W. D genes are given only for firm matches. Not all rows give a size; the values are once, few, many and, for expanded clones, a class.

d_gene	abundance	v_gene	j_gene	CDR3nt	CDR3aa
TRBD1	.	TRBV10-3	TRBJ1-1	TGTGCCATAGGGACAGGGGGGACTGAAGCTTTCTTT	CAIGTGGTEAFF
TRBD1	.	TRBV27	TRBJ2-7	TGTGCCAGCACTAAGCCGGGACAGCTGGGCTACGAGCAGTACTTC	CASTKPGQLGYEQYF
.	.	TRBV4-1	TRBJ2-4	TGCGCCAGCAGCCAATTGGAATTTGGGCCAAACATTCAGTACTTC	CASSQLEFGPNIQYF
TRBD1	.	TRBV10-1	TRBJ2-1	TGCGCCAGCAGTGAGTCACGGGACAGGGTTTTTTACAATGAGCAGTTCTTC	CASSESRDRVFYNEQFF
.	.	TRBV19	TRBJ1-1	TGTGCCAGTAGTATAGGTCAGGCGAACACTGAAGCTTTCTTT	CASSIGQANTEAFF
.	.	TRBV19	TRBJ2-1	TGTGCCAGTAGTTTTGCGACTAGGGGTGAGCAGTTCTTC	CASSFATRGEQFF
TRBD1	.	TRBV10-1	TRBJ2-2	TGCGCCAGCAGTAACATCAAGGGGGCTAGTACCGGGGAGCTGTTTTTT	CASSNIKGASTGELFF
.	.	TRBV7-6	TRBJ1-1	TGTGCCAGCAGCTTAGGGCAGGGGTCTGAAGCTTTCTTT	CASSLGQGSEAFF
.	.	TRBV28	TRBJ1-4	TGTGCCAGCTCGGCCTGGCCGCTCCAAGGGGATGAAAAACTGTTTTTT	CASSAWPLQGDEKLFF
.	.	TRBV7-2	TRBJ2-2	TGTGCCAGCAGCTTGAATACGGCCGGGGAGCTGTTTTTT	CASSLNTAGELFF
.	.	TRBV4-3	TRBJ1-2	TGCGCCAGCAGCCCTTCTGGAGGGGCTAACTATGGCTACACCTTC	CASSPSGGANYGYTF
.	.	TRBV7-9	TRBJ2-1	TGTGCCAGCAGCCCCCCCGGGAGTGGTGGAAATGAGCAGTTCTTC	CASSPPGSGGNEQFF
TRBD1	few	TRBV5-6	TRBJ1-2	TGTGCCAGCAGCTTGGGGGACAGGGAGTTCTATGGCTACACCTTC	CASSLGDREFYGYTF
.	.	TRBV7-2	TRBJ2-2	TGTGCCAGCAGCTTCGGGTTCTTGGAGCTGTTTTTT	CASSFGFLELFF
.	.	TRBV5-6	TRBJ1-2	TGTGCCAGCAGCTTGGTCCAGGCCCGAGGCTACACCTTC	CASSLVQARGYTF
.	.	TRBV10-2	TRBJ1-2	TGCGCCAGCAGTGAGTCGAGGGAACGGCATGGCTACACCTTC	CASSESRERHGYTF
TRBD2	.	TRBV7-6	TRBJ2-7	TGTGCCAGCAGCTTAAAGGAAATCGGGCTAGCGGGAGACGAGCAGTACTTC	CASSLKEIGLAGDEQYF
.	once	TRBV5-1	TRBJ2-3	TGCGCCAGCAGCTACTCTGGGGGGGCCGGCACAGATACGCAGTATTTT	CASSYSGGAGTDTQYF
.	.	TRBV5-1	TRBJ2-5	TGCGCCAGCAGCGTGGACAGTTCAAGCCAAGAGACCCAGTACTTC	CASSVDSSSQETQYF
TRBD2	.	TRBV9	TRBJ2-1	TGTGCCAGCAGCATGGGACTAGCGAACTCCTACAATGAGCAGTTCTTC	CASSMGLANSYNEQFF
.	once	TRBV30	TRBJ1-2	TGTGCCTGGAGTGTATTCGGGGACTGGACTAACTATGGCTACACCTTC	CAWSVFGDWTNYGYTF
.	.	TRBV29-1	TRBJ2-7	TGCAGCGTGGCGGTGGGGGGGCCCTACGAGCAGTACTTC	CSVAVGGPYEQYF